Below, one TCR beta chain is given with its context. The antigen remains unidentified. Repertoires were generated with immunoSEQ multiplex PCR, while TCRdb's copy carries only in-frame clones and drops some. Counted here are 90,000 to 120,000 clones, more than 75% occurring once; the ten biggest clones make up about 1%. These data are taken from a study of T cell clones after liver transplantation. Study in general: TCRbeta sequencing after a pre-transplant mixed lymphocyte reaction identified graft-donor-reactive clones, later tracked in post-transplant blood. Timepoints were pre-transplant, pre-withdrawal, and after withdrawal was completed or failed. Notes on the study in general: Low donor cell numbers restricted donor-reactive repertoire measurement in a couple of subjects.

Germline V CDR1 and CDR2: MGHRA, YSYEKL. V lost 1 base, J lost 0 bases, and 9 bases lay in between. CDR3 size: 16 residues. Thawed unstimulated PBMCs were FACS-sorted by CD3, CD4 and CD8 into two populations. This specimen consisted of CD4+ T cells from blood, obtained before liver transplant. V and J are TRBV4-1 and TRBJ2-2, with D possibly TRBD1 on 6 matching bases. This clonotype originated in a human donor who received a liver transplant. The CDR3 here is CASSQAEGANTGELFF. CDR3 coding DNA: TGCGCCAGCAGCCAAGCCGAGGGGGCGAACACCGGGGAGCTGTTTTTT.